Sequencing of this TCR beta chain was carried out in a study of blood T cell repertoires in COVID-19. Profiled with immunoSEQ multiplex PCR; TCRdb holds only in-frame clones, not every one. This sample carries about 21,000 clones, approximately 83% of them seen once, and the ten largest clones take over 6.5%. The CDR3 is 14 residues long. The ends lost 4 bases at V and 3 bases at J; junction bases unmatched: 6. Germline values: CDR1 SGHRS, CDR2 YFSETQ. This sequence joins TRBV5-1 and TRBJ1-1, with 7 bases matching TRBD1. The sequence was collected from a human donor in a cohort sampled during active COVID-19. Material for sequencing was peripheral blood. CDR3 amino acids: CASSVGQPYTEAFF. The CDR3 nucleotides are TGCGCCAGCAGCGTGGGACAGCCTTACACTGAAGCTTTCTTT. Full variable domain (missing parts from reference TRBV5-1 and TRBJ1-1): KAGVTQTPRYLIKTRGQQVTLSCSPISGHRSVSWYQQTPGQGLQFLFEYFSETQRNKGNFPGRFSGRQFSNSRSEMNVSTLELGDSALYLCASSVGQPYTEAFFGQGTRLTVV.